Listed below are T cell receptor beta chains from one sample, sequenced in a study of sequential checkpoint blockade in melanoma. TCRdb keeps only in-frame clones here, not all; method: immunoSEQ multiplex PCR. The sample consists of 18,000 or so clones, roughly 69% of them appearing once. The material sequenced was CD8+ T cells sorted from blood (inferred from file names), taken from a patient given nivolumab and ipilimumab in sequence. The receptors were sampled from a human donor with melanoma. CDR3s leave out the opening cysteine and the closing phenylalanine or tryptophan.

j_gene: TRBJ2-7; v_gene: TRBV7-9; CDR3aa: ASSSPGGLSSYEQY
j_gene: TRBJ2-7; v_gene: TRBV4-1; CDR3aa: ASSQDHASGGSYEQY
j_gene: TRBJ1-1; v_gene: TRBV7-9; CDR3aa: ASSAWTGSSTEAF
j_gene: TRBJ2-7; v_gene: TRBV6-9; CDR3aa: ASSYSGTGLSYEQY
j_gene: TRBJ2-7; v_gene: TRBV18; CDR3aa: ASSPETGLGYYEQY
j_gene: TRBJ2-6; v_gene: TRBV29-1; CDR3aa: SASDISGANVLT
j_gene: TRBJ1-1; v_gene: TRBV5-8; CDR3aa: ASSLGDRVGTEAF
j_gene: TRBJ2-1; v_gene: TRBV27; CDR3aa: ASSERLSSYNEQF
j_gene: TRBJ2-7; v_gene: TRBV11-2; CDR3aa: ASEQGGSYEQY
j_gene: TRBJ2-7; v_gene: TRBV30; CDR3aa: AWTSRGNTYEQY
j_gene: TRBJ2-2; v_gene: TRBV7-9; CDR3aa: ASSPGGAGTGELF
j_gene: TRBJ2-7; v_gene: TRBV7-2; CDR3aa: ASSPTSHGGEQY
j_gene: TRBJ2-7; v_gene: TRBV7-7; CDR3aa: ASSPGTGDYEQY
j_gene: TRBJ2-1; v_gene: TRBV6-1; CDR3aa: ASKGVRDEQF
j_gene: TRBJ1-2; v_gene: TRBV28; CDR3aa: ASSPPGGANGYT